This is a list of T cell receptor beta chains from one sample in a study of T cell responses to AZD1222 COVID-19 vaccine. This table comes from immunoSEQ multiplex PCR, and its TCRdb copy is limited to in-frame clones, with some not included. The sample includes about 110,000 clones, approximately 90% of them seen just once. The material was peripheral blood, obtained on day 0 of AZD1222 vaccination. Receptors were obtained from an adult in good health. Both conserved end residues are part of each CDR3. Fields, in order: D gene, clone size, V gene, CDR3 length, J gene, CDR3 protein, CDR3 DNA. A D gene is named only where the DNA matches it firmly. Only some rows state a clone size, as once, few, many or a class for expanded clones.

D: -; size: few; V: TRBV2; length: 14; J: TRBJ2-3; CDR3: CASSDYQDTDTQYF; DNA: TGTGCCAGCAGTGACTATCAAGACACAGATACGCAGTATTTT
D: -; size: -; V: TRBV19; length: 13; J: TRBJ1-1; CDR3: CASTGDMNTEAFF; DNA: TGTGCCAGTACAGGGGATATGAACACTGAAGCTTTCTTT
D: -; size: -; V: TRBV29-1; length: 12; J: TRBJ1-1; CDR3: CSVDVGRAEAFF; DNA: TGCAGCGTTGATGTGGGGAGGGCTGAAGCTTTCTTT
D: TRBD1; size: -; V: TRBV4-3; length: 14; J: TRBJ2-7; CDR3: CASSQRTGGDEQYF; DNA: TGCGCCAGCAGCCAACGAACAGGGGGAGACGAGCAGTACTTC
D: -; size: -; V: TRBV28; length: 13; J: TRBJ2-5; CDR3: CASSSGLQETQYF; DNA: TGTGCCAGCAGTTCCGGGTTACAAGAGACCCAGTACTTC
D: -; size: -; V: TRBV29-1; length: 11; J: TRBJ2-7; CDR3: CSYKLGYEQYF; DNA: TGCAGCTACAAACTGGGCTACGAGCAGTACTTC
D: -; size: -; V: TRBV5-1; length: 11; J: TRBJ1-1; CDR3: CASSLDGAAFF; DNA: TGCGCCAGCAGCTTGGATGGGGCTGCTTTCTTT
D: TRBD2; size: -; V: TRBV7-2; length: 15; J: TRBJ2-7; CDR3: CASSPSAGEAYEQYF; DNA: TGTGCCAGCAGCCCGTCAGCGGGAGAGGCCTACGAGCAGTACTTC
D: -; size: -; V: TRBV27; length: 15; J: TRBJ2-7; CDR3: CASSPSDAAQYEQYF; DNA: TGTGCCAGCAGTCCATCAGACGCGGCCCAATACGAGCAGTACTTC
D: TRBD2; size: -; V: TRBV28; length: 15; J: TRBJ2-1; CDR3: CASSLRRGSYNEQFF; DNA: TGTGCCAGCAGTTTACGGCGGGGGTCCTACAATGAGCAGTTCTTC
D: -; size: few; V: TRBV5-4; length: 16; J: TRBJ1-2; CDR3: CASSKALGVEIYGYTF; DNA: TGTGCCAGCAGCAAAGCCCTGGGGGTCGAAATTTATGGCTACACCTTC
D: -; size: once; V: TRBV6-2/TRBV6-3; length: 16; J: TRBJ2-4; CDR3: CASSRVRDLAKNIQYF; DNA: TGTGCCAGCAGTCGGGTCCGGGATCTAGCCAAAAACATTCAGTACTTC
D: -; size: -; V: TRBV19; length: 12; J: TRBJ1-4; CDR3: CASSEFNEKLFF; DNA: TGTGCCAGTAGTGAGTTCAATGAAAAACTGTTTTTT
D: TRBD1; size: once; V: TRBV7-9; length: 14; J: TRBJ1-5; CDR3: CASSLGDRAQPQHF; DNA: TGTGCCAGCAGCTTAGGGGACAGGGCTCAGCCCCAGCATTTT
D: -; size: -; V: TRBV10-3; length: 15; J: TRBJ2-1; CDR3: CAISESQASYNEQFF; DNA: TGTGCCATCAGTGAGTCCCAGGCATCCTACAATGAGCAGTTCTTC
D: -; size: -; V: TRBV19; length: 13; J: TRBJ1-5; CDR3: CASSISQRQPQHF; DNA: TGTGCCAGTAGTATAAGTCAGCGCCAGCCCCAGCATTTT
D: TRBD1; size: -; V: TRBV15; length: 13; J: TRBJ1-3; CDR3: CASTDREGNTIYF; DNA: TGTGCGTCTACCGACAGGGAAGGAAACACCATATATTTT
D: -; size: -; V: TRBV28; length: 15; J: TRBJ1-1; CDR3: CASRTGTIMNTEAFF; DNA: TGTGCCAGCAGAACCGGGACGATTATGAACACTGAAGCTTTCTTT
D: TRBD1; size: -; V: TRBV18; length: 14; J: TRBJ1-1; CDR3: CASSSDRDGTEAFF; DNA: TGTGCCAGCTCGTCCGACAGGGATGGCACTGAAGCTTTCTTT
D: -; size: -; V: TRBV24-1; length: 14; J: TRBJ2-7; CDR3: CATSDPTTAYEQYF; DNA: TGTGCCACCAGTGACCCGACAACCGCCTACGAGCAGTACTTC
D: -; size: -; V: TRBV3-1/TRBV3-2; length: 15; J: TRBJ2-3; CDR3: CASSRGTHPTDTQYF; DNA: TGTGCCAGCAGCCGCGGGACTCATCCCACAGATACGCAGTATTTT
D: TRBD1; size: -; V: TRBV6-4; length: 14; J: TRBJ2-5; CDR3: CASSRAGGFETQYF; DNA: TGTGCCAGCAGTCGGGCAGGGGGTTTTGAGACCCAGTACTTC
D: -; size: -; V: TRBV11-2; length: 17; J: TRBJ2-7; CDR3: CASSSIAGTRNSYEQYF; DNA: TGTGCCAGCAGCTCCATCGCCGGGACACGTAATTCCTACGAGCAGTACTTC
D: -; size: -; V: TRBV5-1; length: 14; J: TRBJ2-7; CDR3: CASSWAGPSYEQYF; DNA: TGCGCCAGCAGCTGGGCCGGGCCCTCCTACGAGCAGTACTTC
D: TRBD2; size: once; V: TRBV18; length: 14; J: TRBJ2-7; CDR3: CASSPPAGDNEQYF; DNA: TGTGCCAGCTCACCACCCGCGGGAGATAACGAGCAGTACTTC
D: TRBD1; size: once; V: TRBV15; length: 15; J: TRBJ1-5; CDR3: CATSGTGVNNQPQHF; DNA: TGTGCCACCAGCGGGACAGGGGTGAATAATCAGCCCCAGCATTTT
D: -; size: -; V: TRBV28; length: 16; J: TRBJ2-7; CDR3: CASSSPAAALSYEQYF; DNA: TGTGCCAGCAGTTCTCCCGCGGCGGCCCTCTCCTACGAGCAGTACTTC
D: -; size: once; V: TRBV10-3; length: 13; J: TRBJ1-5; CDR3: CAISSDSNQPQHF; DNA: TGTGCCATCAGCTCTGATAGCAATCAGCCCCAGCATTTT
D: -; size: -; V: TRBV30; length: 11; J: TRBJ2-1; CDR3: CAWRPYNEQFF; DNA: TGTGCCTGGAGGCCCTACAATGAGCAGTTCTTC
D: TRBD1; size: -; V: TRBV9; length: 14; J: TRBJ2-5; CDR3: CASSAGQGVWTQYF; DNA: TGTGCCAGCAGCGCAGGACAGGGGGTATGGACCCAGTACTTC
D: -; size: -; V: TRBV2; length: 13; J: TRBJ1-3; CDR3: CASSEVGGVTIYF; DNA: TGTGCCAGCAGTGAGGTTGGAGGAGTCACCATATATTTT
D: TRBD1; size: -; V: TRBV9; length: 14; J: TRBJ1-6; CDR3: CASKKGQTDSPLHF; DNA: TGTGCCAGCAAGAAGGGACAGACCGATTCACCCCTCCACTTT
D: TRBD1; size: -; V: TRBV24-1; length: 14; J: TRBJ1-2; CDR3: CATSDTQGAHGYTF; DNA: TGTGCCACCAGTGATACACAGGGGGCACATGGCTACACCTTC
D: -; size: -; V: TRBV18; length: 16; J: TRBJ2-2; CDR3: CASSPSVTRNTGELFF; DNA: TGTGCCAGCTCACCATCAGTAACCCGGAACACCGGGGAGCTGTTTTTT
D: TRBD1; size: -; V: TRBV5-6; length: 15; J: TRBJ1-2; CDR3: CASRAWGQGAFGYTF; DNA: TGTGCCAGCAGAGCTTGGGGACAGGGGGCATTCGGCTACACCTTC
D: -; size: -; V: TRBV7-3; length: 18; J: TRBJ2-7; CDR3: CASSLLGSTIHSSYEQYF; DNA: TGTGCCAGCAGCCTACTGGGGTCTACCATCCATAGCTCCTACGAGCAGTACTTC
D: TRBD2; size: -; V: TRBV9; length: 17; J: TRBJ2-1; CDR3: CASSPRLREVFYNEQFF; DNA: TGTGCCAGCAGCCCCCGGCTGCGGGAGGTCTTTTACAATGAGCAGTTCTTC
D: TRBD1; size: -; V: TRBV19; length: 14; J: TRBJ1-4; CDR3: CASSNRDRGGKLFF; DNA: TGTGCCAGTAGTAACCGGGACAGGGGTGGAAAACTGTTTTTT
D: -; size: once; V: TRBV9; length: 15; J: TRBJ2-1; CDR3: CASSVASARGSEQFF; DNA: TGTGCCAGCAGCGTAGCTTCGGCTAGGGGGTCGGAACAGTTCTTC
D: -; size: -; V: TRBV9; length: 15; J: TRBJ1-2; CDR3: CASSVELGGAEGYTF; DNA: TGTGCCAGCAGCGTAGAACTGGGGGGCGCAGAAGGCTACACCTTC
D: -; size: -; V: TRBV7-2; length: 11; J: TRBJ1-1; CDR3: CASSVATEAFF; DNA: TGTGCCAGCAGCGTGGCCACTGAAGCTTTCTTT
D: TRBD1; size: -; V: TRBV6-5; length: 14; J: TRBJ1-4; CDR3: CASSPDRGNEKLFF; DNA: TGTGCCAGCAGTCCAGACAGGGGCAATGAAAAACTGTTTTTT
D: -; size: few; V: TRBV27; length: 19; J: TRBJ2-6; CDR3: CASRVGFGGSGSGANVLTF; DNA: TGTGCCAGCAGGGTAGGGTTTGGAGGTTCCGGGTCTGGGGCCAACGTCCTGACTTTC
D: -; size: -; V: TRBV30; length: 16; J: TRBJ1-2; CDR3: CALGPRTAWDSYGYTF; DNA: TGTGCCCTTGGCCCGAGGACAGCCTGGGATAGCTATGGCTACACCTTC
D: TRBD2; size: -; V: TRBV6-2/TRBV6-3; length: 17; J: TRBJ2-1; CDR3: CASSRQVGLADYNEQFF; DNA: TGTGCCAGCAGTAGACAGGTAGGACTAGCGGACTACAATGAGCAGTTCTTC
D: -; size: -; V: TRBV5-1; length: 14; J: TRBJ2-7; CDR3: CASSSLDSSYEQYF; DNA: TGCGCCAGCAGCTCCCTGGACAGCTCCTACGAGCAGTACTTC
D: -; size: few; V: TRBV6-5; length: 15; J: TRBJ2-3; CDR3: CASSKGQQSTDTQYF; DNA: TGTGCCAGCAGCAAAGGACAGCAAAGCACAGATACGCAGTATTTT
D: -; size: -; V: TRBV18; length: 13; J: TRBJ1-1; CDR3: CASSPSRDIEAFF; DNA: TGTGCCAGCTCACCGTCAAGGGACATTGAAGCTTTCTTT
D: -; size: -; V: TRBV30; length: 14; J: TRBJ2-2; CDR3: CAWRFGLNTGELFF; DNA: TGTGCCTGGAGATTCGGGCTGAACACCGGGGAGCTGTTTTTT